A single sample gave rise to the 11 T cell receptor beta chains below, sequenced in a study of OX40 agonist ivuxolimab in advanced cancers. Sequenced by immunoSEQ multiplex PCR; TCRdb stores in-frame clones only, minus some. The sample consists of tens of thousands of clones, around four fifths of them appearing once. The sample consisted of CD4+ or CD8+ T cells sorted from blood, taken in a trial of the OX40 agonist ivuxolimab. The receptors come from an adult with an advanced solid tumor such as melanoma, head and neck, liver or kidney cancer.

The rearrangement uses TRBV5-1 and TRBJ2-1; 10 nucleotides line up with TRBD2. CDR3 length: 16 residues. Germline V gene lookup returns CDR1 SGHRS and CDR2 YFSETQ. The V and J ends lost 0 bases and 9 bases, in that order; junction bases with no gene match: 9. The CDR3 DNA is TGCGCCAGCAGCTTGGGGCAGGTAGTAGCGGGAGGTGAGCAGTTCTTC. Translation: CASSLGQVVAGGEQFF.

This clone turned up a few times. The V gene is TRBV11-3, the J gene TRBJ2-2; D is unclear. V lost 3 bases and J 0 bases, leaving 14 bases between the germline ends. The V gene's germline CDR1 is SGHNT and CDR2 YENEEA. The CDR3 runs 17 residues. The CDR3 coding sequence is TGTGCCAGCAGCTTCTCCCACATGGAGACGAACACCGGGGAGCTGTTTTTT. This translates into CASSFSHMETNTGELFF.

J is TRBJ2-1 and V is TRBV9, with D possibly being TRBD2 (6 bases). Trimming left V 4 bases short and J 4 bases short, with 15 bases between. There are 15 residues in the CDR3. Germline CDR1 and CDR2: SGDLS and YYNGEE. CDR3 sequence reads: CASSPRLEYYNEQFF. The CDR3 region has the DNA TGTGCCAGCAGCCCACGACTAGAATATTACAATGAGCAGTTCTTC.

There are a few counts of this clone. J is TRBJ2-7 and V is TRBV7-9, with 12 bases lining up with TRBD1. The CDR3 is made up of 15 amino acids. Germline V CDR1 and CDR2: SEHNR, FQNEAQ (reference sequence). V lost 0 bases, J lost 5 bases, and 2 bases stayed unmatched. The CDR3 is CASSLAGQGADEQYF. DNA for the CDR3: TGTGCCAGCAGCTTAGCGGGACAGGGGGCCGACGAGCAGTACTTC.

V usage is TRBV7-2 and J usage is TRBJ2-5; TRBD2 might be the D (5 bases). V lost 2 bases to trimming and J lost 1 base, with 11 bases between them. Germline V lookup: CDR1 SGHTA, CDR2 FQGNSA. The CDR3 is 15 amino acids. The CDR3 reads CASSLSLAAQETQYF. The CDR3 bases are TGTGCCAGCAGCTTATCTCTAGCAGCCCAAGAGACCCAGTACTTC.

Turning to this clone: The same CDR3 arises from other DNA sequences in this sample as well. The rearrangement joins TRBV28 to TRBJ1-5; maybe TRBD1 (5 bases). The CDR3 runs to 16 residues. Deletions cut 8 bases from V and 1 base from J, with 18 bases between. In germline, CDR1 is MDHEN, CDR2 SYDVKM. The CDR3, as DNA: TGTGCCAGCCTAAGGGGAGGAGGAAGAAGCAATCAGCCCCAGCATTTT. Amino acids: CASLRGGGRSNQPQHF.

The V and J genes are TRBV4-1 and TRBJ2-6; 7 bases line up with TRBD2. CDR1 and CDR2 from the germline V gene are MGHRA and YSYEKL. The ends lost 7 bases at V and 2 bases at J; junction bases unmatched: 8. This CDR3 spans 16 amino acids. CDR3 nucleotides: TGCGCCAGCACAAGCGGGATGGACGCTGGGGCCAACGTCCTGACTTTC. Amino acid sequence: CASTSGMDAGANVLTF.

This clone was counted once. The rearrangement uses TRBV29-1 and TRBJ2-3; 14 nucleotides align to TRBD2. With V trimmed by 1 base and J by 2 bases, 8 bases remained unmatched. The CDR3 has 18 amino acids. Germline V CDR1 and CDR2: SQVTM, ANQGSEA. The CDR3 loop is CSVEGLPGLAGATDTQYF. The CDR3 DNA reads as TGCAGCGTTGAAGGACTGCCGGGACTAGCGGGAGCCACAGATACGCAGTATTTT.

The chain has TRBV28 and TRBJ2-2, with D perhaps TRBD1 (5 bases). Germline V lookup: CDR1 MDHEN, CDR2 SYDVKM. CDR3 length: 15 amino acids. Between the trimmed V and J ends, which lost 7 bases and 2 bases, there was a span of 14 bases. CDR3 protein: CASTPTALNTGELFF. The CDR3 nucleotides are TGTGCCAGCACCCCGACAGCTCTAAACACCGGGGAGCTGTTTTTT.

The chain links TRBV7-9 to TRBJ1-3; TRBD1 matches at 8 bases. There are 15 residues in the CDR3. J lost 1 base, V lost 4 bases, and 3 bases had no gene match. CDR1 is SEHNR, CDR2 FQNEAQ, per germline (reference sequence). CDR3 nucleotides: TGTGCCAGCAGCTCTCAGGGGGCTTCTGGAAACACCATATATTTT. The encoded protein is CASSSQGASGNTIYF.

The J gene is TRBJ1-5, the V gene TRBV7-6; 8 bases map to TRBD1. The germline V gene encodes CDR1 SGHVS and CDR2 FNYEAQ. The CDR3 is 17 amino acids. Trimming at V came to 4 bases and at J to 0 bases, leaving 8 bases not matched to a gene. The CDR3 DNA is TGTGCCAGCAGCTCTTATACAGGGGGGAATAGCAATCAGCCCCAGCATTTT. This codes for CASSSYTGGNSNQPQHF.